The 10 T cell receptor beta chains below come from one sample, sequenced in a study of response to subunit inactivated influenza vaccine. MiXCR, applied by TCRdb to the RT-PCR reads, yields one record per CDR3 protein. The sample records around 480,000 distinct CDR3 sequences, approximately 11% being singletons. Specimen: PBMCs from blood, collected 35 to 45 days after vaccination. The receptors stem from a man aged 50 or older who received an inactivated influenza vaccine.

This clonotype was picked up many times. The CDR3 here is CASSPGLATDTQYF. CDR3 coding DNA: TGCGCCAGCAGCCCGGGACTAGCCACAGATACGCAGTATTTT. V is TRBV5-1 and J is TRBJ2-3; TRBD2 matches 9 bases. The CDR3 is made up of 14 amino acids. After removal of 4 bases from V and 2 bases from J, the junction contained 2 bases not matched to a gene. The V gene's germline CDR1 is SGHRS and CDR2 YFSETQ.

As DNA, the CDR3 is TGTGCCAGCAGCCAAGGGCGGGGTGCCGGGGAGCTGTTTTTT. It encodes CASSQGRGAGELFF. The chain couples TRBV3-1 to TRBJ2-2; D possibly corresponds to TRBD2 (6 bases). Per the germline V gene, CDR1 is LGHDT and CDR2 is YNNKEL (reference sequence). The CDR3 totals 14 residues. Between the trimmed V and J ends, which lost 1 base and 6 bases, there was a span of 9 bases.

This clonotype was detected ten times or more. The gene calls are TRBV5-6 and TRBJ1-3; 9 bases agree with TRBD1. V shed 2 bases, J shed 1 base, and the junction held 1 base outside the gene matches. The CDR3 has 15 amino acids. CDR1 and CDR2 (germline): SGHDT, YYEEEE. CDR3 sequence (DNA): TGTGCCAGCAGCTTCGGGACAGGGTCTGGAAACACCATATATTTT. Translating gives CASSFGTGSGNTIYF.

V usage is TRBV9 and J usage is TRBJ2-7; D not resolved. This CDR3 spans 13 amino acids. Per the germline V gene, CDR1 is SGDLS and CDR2 is YYNGEE. The V end was cut by 4 bases, the J end by 6 bases, with 14 bases between. CDR3 loop: CASSPGGFAEQYF. Written as DNA, the CDR3 is TGTGCCAGCAGCCCTGGTGGGTTCGCCGAGCAGTACTTC. The complete variable domain, with remaining parts taken from reference TRBV9 and TRBJ2-7, reads DSGVTQTPKHLITATGQRVTLRCSPRSGDLSVYWYQQSLDQGLQFLIQYYNGEERAKGNILERFSAQQFPDLHSELNLSSLELGDSALYFCASSPGGFAEQYFGPGTRLTVT.

This chain uses TRBV6-1 with TRBJ2-5; D perhaps matches TRBD2 (7 bases). V lost 8 bases and J lost 2, with 18 bases in between. The CDR3 length is 15 residues. Germline lookup yields CDR1 MNHNS and CDR2 SASEGT. CDR3 sequence: CASEGGALGQETQYF. The CDR3 bases are TGTGCCAGCGAAGGGGGGGCCTTGGGTCAAGAGACCCAGTACTTC.

This chain connects TRBV20-1 to TRBJ2-1; a possible D gene is TRBD2 (5 bases). The CDR3 covers 14 residues. CDR1 and CDR2 (germline): DFQATT, SNEGSKA (reference sequence). Trimming removed 6 bases at V and 5 bases at J, with 17 bases between. The CDR3 protein is CSARGYLRNNEQFF. In nucleotides, the CDR3 is TGCAGTGCCCGCGGGTACCTTAGAAACAATGAGCAGTTCTTC.

The V gene is TRBV7-9, the J gene TRBJ2-7, with a weak D call TRBD2 (5 bases). The germline CDR1 and CDR2 sequences are SEHNR and FQNEAQ (reference sequence). The CDR3 consists of 14 residues. V was clipped by 4 bases and J by 8 bases, with 18 bases between them. CDR3: CASSSDLPASKQYF. The CDR3 DNA follows: TGTGCCAGCAGCTCGGACTTACCCGCCTCCAAGCAGTACTTC.

V is TRBV7-2 and J is TRBJ1-5, with 8 bases identical to TRBD1. This CDR3 contains 17 residues. Trimming at V came to 5 bases and at J to 3 bases, leaving 12 bases not matched to a gene. Germline lookup yields CDR1 SGHTA and CDR2 FQGNSA. The CDR3 coding sequence is TGTGCCAGCAGCGCCTCCATCGGGACAGGCCACAATCAGCCCCAGCATTTT. Translating it yields CASSASIGTGHNQPQHF.

There are many counts of this clonotype. The chain joins TRBV4-3 to TRBJ2-6; D may be TRBD2 (6 bases). The germline gives CDR1 LGHNA, CDR2 YSLEER. Trimming took 2 bases from V and 1 from J, leaving 18 bases between them. This CDR3 comprises 19 residues. The CDR3 region has the DNA TGCGCCAGCAGCCAACAGGTGCGGGGAAGGACTTCTGGGGCCAACGTCCTGACTTTC. It is translated as CASSQQVRGRTSGANVLTF.

This clonotype was picked up many times. The V call is TRBV20-1, the J call TRBJ1-2; D remains unclear. The CDR3 extends over 11 amino acids. Per germline, CDR1 DFQATT and CDR2 SNEGSKA (reference sequence). The V end was cut by 3 bases, the J end by 4 bases, with 6 bases between. CDR3 in DNA: TGCAGTGCTAGTAGGAGCTATGGCTACACCTTC. Amino acid sequence: CSASRSYGYTF.